This T cell receptor (beta chain) was profiled in a study of metastatic and nonmetastatic thyroid tumors. Study-level points and caveats: The study reportedly found significantly higher TCR beta diversity in malignant thyroid tumors than benign nodules, in blood and tumor.

TCRdb called clones again from the PCR reads with MiXCR. The data hold 25,000 to 35,000 clones, with about 4.1% observed a single time. All patients were untreated before thyroid surgery. This clone has ten or more counts. The antigen is unknown. The germline gives CDR1 SGHNT, CDR2 YYREEE (reference sequence). Losses at the gene ends were 4 bases for V and 7 bases for J; bases not matched to a gene: 5. This CDR3 spans 14 amino acids. The sample comprised blood. The origin of this receptor is a female donor with papillary thyroid cancer or a benign thyroid nodule (not recorded which). Some clones in this sample may be carry-over from other donors' samples. The rearrangement joins TRBV5-4 to TRBJ1-6; 7 bases are shared with TRBD1. Written as DNA, the CDR3 is TGTGCCAGCAGCATACAGGGGAACAATTCACCCCTCCACTTT. Translating gives CASSIQGNNSPLHF.